The 10 T cell receptor beta chains given below trace back to one sample, sequenced in a study of cytomegalovirus exposure and HLA in healthy donors. PCR involved 60 Vbeta and 13 Jbeta primers. Profiled with immunoSEQ multiplex PCR; TCRdb holds only in-frame clones, not every one. Among about 120,000 clones, around three quarters were seen once, and the ten largest hold more than 2%. Source material: PBMCs. Receptors were obtained from a human donor in good health.

The chain combines TRBV2 with TRBJ1-2; D perhaps matches TRBD1 (6 bases). Germline V gene sequence: CDR1 SNHLY, CDR2 FYNNEI. There are 14 residues in the CDR3. V was shortened by 0 bases and J by 3 bases, with 8 bases between the two germline ends. This CDR3 is CASSEAAGDYGYTF. CDR3 bases: TGTGCCAGCAGTGAAGCGGCAGGGGACTATGGCTACACCTTC.

The chain has TRBV30 and TRBJ2-3; a weak D match, TRBD2 (6 bases). This CDR3 is built from 17 residues. Trimming pared 7 bases from V and 4 bases from J, leaving 27 bases between. Germline CDR1 reads GTSNPN; CDR2 reads SVGIG (reference sequence). CDR3 loop: CASNGWARDHYADTQYF. For the CDR3, the DNA is TGTGCCTCAAACGGTTGGGCGCGGGACCACTATGCAGATACGCAGTATTTT.

There are a few counts of this clone. The chain joins TRBV10-3 to TRBJ1-1; D remains unclear. V was trimmed by 8 bases and J by 1 base, leaving 11 bases between them. The germline V gene encodes CDR1 ENHRY and CDR2 SYGVKD. The CDR3 spans 13 residues. The CDR3 nucleotides read TGTGCCATCGGAGAAGGATGGAACACTGAAGCTTTCTTT. Translated, it gives CAIGEGWNTEAFF.

V gene TRBV5-4 combines with J gene TRBJ2-1; TRBD2 aligns across 8 bases. This CDR3 has 15 residues. V trimming: 0 bases; J trimming: 4 bases; junction bases outside the gene matches: 3. The germline V gene encodes CDR1 SGHNT and CDR2 YYREEE (reference sequence). For the CDR3, the DNA is TGTGCCAGCAGCTTGGGACTAGCGAATTACAATGAGCAGTTCTTC. As protein: CASSLGLANYNEQFF. The variable domain in full, completed from reference TRBV5-4 and TRBJ2-1, reads ETGVTQSPTHLIKTRGQQVTLRCSSQSGHNTVSWYQQALGQGPQFIFQYYREEENGRGNFPPRFSGLQFPNYSSELNVNALELDDSALYLCASSLGLANYNEQFFGPGTRLTVL.

This clone has just a few counts. The chain employs TRBV2 and TRBJ2-2; the D is unclear. Trimming took 7 bases from V and 2 from J, leaving 11 bases between them. Germline CDR1 reads SNHLY; CDR2 reads FYNNEI. The CDR3 has 14 residues. The CDR3 region is CASINGLNTGELFF. In DNA, the CDR3 is TGTGCCAGCATTAATGGTCTAAACACCGGGGAGCTGTTTTTT.

The chain employs TRBV28 and TRBJ1-2; maybe TRBD1 (6 bases). V lost 1 base and J 7 bases, leaving 10 bases between the germline ends. The CDR3 is 13 residues long. CDR1 MDHEN and CDR2 SYDVKM come from the germline V gene. The chain's CDR3 is CASSLLQGPGYTF. CDR3 nucleotide sequence: TGTGCCAGCAGTTTATTACAGGGACCTGGCTACACCTTC.

This chain links TRBV10-3 with TRBJ2-2; possible D gene TRBD2, 5 bases. The germline gives CDR1 ENHRY, CDR2 SYGVKD. The CDR3 runs 13 residues. CDR3 protein: CALGVANTGELFF. The CDR3 nucleotides read TGTGCACTAGGAGTTGCGAACACCGGGGAGCTGTTTTTT.

This chain uses TRBV18 with TRBJ1-1; weak D call: TRBD1 (6 bases). The germline V and J ends were trimmed by 1 base and 1 base, with 10 bases remaining between them. The CDR3 has 15 amino acids. Germline assignment: CDR1 KGHSH and CDR2 LQKENI. The CDR3 region is CASSPQTGRNTEAFF. CDR3 nucleotide sequence: TGTGCCAGCTCACCACAAACAGGGCGGAACACTGAAGCTTTCTTT.

The CDR3 sequence: CASSLTDPGNTIYF. The CDR3 DNA reads as TGTGCCAGCAGTTTGACAGATCCTGGAAACACCATATATTTT. The chain employs TRBV28 and TRBJ1-3; TRBD1 might be the D (5 bases). Germline-derived CDR1 and CDR2 are MDHEN and SYDVKM. The CDR3 length is 14 residues. Trimming took 3 bases from V and 2 from J, leaving 8 bases between them.

The chain couples TRBV18 to TRBJ1-5; D unresolved. The CDR3 has 14 residues. V gave up 3 bases and J gave up 2 bases, with 8 bases separating them. Per the germline V gene, CDR1 is KGHSH and CDR2 is LQKENI. DNA of the CDR3: TGTGCCAGCTCACCGAACCGGGGCAATCAGCCCCAGCATTTT. Protein product: CASSPNRGNQPQHF.